This passage covers 29 T cell receptor beta chains from one sample sequenced in a study of T cell changes during pregnancy in multiple sclerosis. Using immunoSEQ multiplex PCR, the repertoire was profiled, and TCRdb retains in-frame clones only, with some absent. In the table there are about 80,000 clones, 92% of which are singletons. The starting material was peripheral blood, obtained before pregnancy. The source of these receptors is a female donor with multiple sclerosis, enrolled in a pregnancy study.

The chain couples TRBV5-6 to TRBJ2-1, with D maybe TRBD1 (6 bases). CDR1 SGHDT and CDR2 YYEEEE come from the germline V gene. The CDR3 runs to 15 residues. The germline V and J ends were trimmed by 2 bases and 2 bases, with 11 bases remaining between them. In DNA, the CDR3 is TGTGCCAGCAGCTTTGACAGGAGAGCCTACAATGAGCAGTTCTTC. Translating gives CASSFDRRAYNEQFF.

J is TRBJ2-7 and V is TRBV14; the match to TRBD2 covers 9 bases. The germline V gene has CDR1 SGHDN and CDR2 FVKESK. CDR3 length: 13 residues. V lost 4 bases and J lost 8; bases outside the gene matches: 6. In DNA form, the CDR3 reads TGTGCCAGCAGCCTGAGCGGGGGGCACCAGCAGTACTTC. Translated: CASSLSGGHQQYF.

CDR3 residues: CASSESLGRSTNEKLFF. CDR3 DNA: TGTGCCAGCAGTGAATCACTAGGGAGAAGTACTAATGAAAAACTGTTTTTT. The chain couples TRBV25-1 to TRBJ1-4; D unclear. The CDR3 extends over 17 amino acids. V was trimmed by 1 base and J by 2 bases, leaving 14 bases between them. Germline V gene lookup returns CDR1 MGHDK and CDR2 SYGVNS.

This clone has a single count. The chain joins TRBV9 to TRBJ2-5, with TRBD1 matching 12 bases. V lost 2 bases and J lost 4; bases outside the gene matches: 0. The germline V gene encodes CDR1 SGDLS and CDR2 YYNGEE. The CDR3 extends over 14 amino acids. The CDR3 nucleotides are TGTGCCAGCAGCGTGGGACAGGGGGCAGAGACCCAGTACTTC. As protein: CASSVGQGAETQYF.

This sequence joins TRBV2 and TRBJ2-5; possibly TRBD1 for D (6 bases). This CDR3 region has 13 residues. The germline V gene has CDR1 SNHLY and CDR2 FYNNEI. The V gene lost 1 base and the J gene lost 7 bases, with 10 bases spanning the gap. The CDR3 region is CASSEVTGGTQYF. The CDR3 DNA is TGTGCCAGCAGTGAAGTGACAGGCGGGACCCAGTACTTC.

In this sample, this clone turned up a few times. CDR3 sequence (DNA): TGTGCCAGCAGCTTGGCAAAGCGGGGGTCCTACAATGAGCAGTTCTTC. Amino acids: CASSLAKRGSYNEQFF. This chain connects TRBV5-6 to TRBJ2-1; 8 nucleotides align to TRBD2. V shed 0 bases and J 1 base; nucleotides not matched to a gene: 3. The CDR3 covers 16 residues. From germline, CDR1 is SGHDT and CDR2 YYEEEE.

This clone appeared once. This chain joins TRBV6-6 and TRBJ1-2; perhaps TRBD1 as D (6 bases). V lost 6 bases and J 8 bases, leaving 13 bases between the germline ends. The CDR3 totals 12 residues. Germline V gene lookup returns CDR1 MNHNY and CDR2 SVGAGI (reference sequence). The CDR3 reads CASSRTDGGYTF. The CDR3 bases are TGTGCCAGCAGCCGGACAGATGGCGGCTACACCTTC.

This chain links TRBV27 with TRBJ2-7, with TRBD1 matching over 9 bases. CDR3 length: 13 amino acids. The J segment lost 7 bases and the V segment lost 7 bases, leaving 8 bases of the junction unmatched. The germline CDR1 and CDR2 sequences are MNHEY and SMNVEV (reference sequence). CDR3 amino acids: CASTGTGSGEQYF. The DNA of the CDR3 is TGTGCCAGCACCGGGACAGGGAGTGGTGAGCAGTACTTC.

The genes are TRBV14 and TRBJ2-3; D unresolved. The CDR3 consists of 12 residues. CDR1 and CDR2 from the germline V gene are SGHDN and FVKESK. Trimming shortened V by 5 bases and J by 7 bases, and 10 bases separated the two germline ends. The CDR3 DNA reads as TGTGCCAGCAGCGGCTTCACGAATACGCAGTATTTT. This encodes CASSGFTNTQYF.

The V gene is TRBV6-5, the J gene TRBJ2-3; D may be TRBD2 (6 bases). The CDR3 loop spans 12 amino acids. Trimming shortened V by 5 bases and J by 9 bases, and 12 bases separated the two germline ends. CDR1 is MNHEY, CDR2 SVGAGI, per germline. The CDR3 here is CASSGLGGTQYF. The CDR3 DNA reads as TGTGCCAGCAGTGGATTGGGAGGCACGCAGTATTTT.

V gene TRBV9 combines with J gene TRBJ2-7, with 10 bases lining up with TRBD1. The CDR3 loop spans 14 amino acids. The trim removed 4 bases at V and 3 bases at J, leaving 4 bases unmatched. Germline lookup yields CDR1 SGDLS and CDR2 YYNGEE. The CDR3 nucleotides are TGTGCCAGCAGCCCCCGGACAGGGGGCTACGAGCAGTACTTC. Amino acids: CASSPRTGGYEQYF.

This chain joins TRBV6-5 and TRBJ2-2; D not certain. Germline loops: CDR1 MNHEY, CDR2 SVGAGI. V lost 6 bases and J 3 bases, leaving 14 bases between the germline ends. This CDR3 is built from 15 residues. The CDR3 reads CASRPRQEYTGELFF. CDR3 in DNA: TGTGCCAGCAGACCCCGACAAGAATACACCGGGGAGCTGTTTTTT.

V is TRBV27 and J is TRBJ2-1, with a weak D call TRBD1 (6 bases). CDR1 is MNHEY, CDR2 SMNVEV, per germline (reference sequence). The CDR3 covers 17 residues. V gave up 3 bases and J gave up 6 bases, with 21 bases separating them. This chain's CDR3 is CASSLRSGGPGVNEQFF. In DNA, the CDR3 is TGTGCCAGCAGTTTGCGTTCCGGAGGCCCAGGGGTCAATGAGCAGTTCTTC.

The CDR3 here is CATVRDSYGYTF. The CDR3 bases are TGTGCCACCGTCCGGGACAGCTATGGCTACACCTTC. The genes are TRBV6-1 and TRBJ1-2; 7 positions match TRBD1. J lost 4 bases, V lost 10 bases, and 6 bases had no gene match. This CDR3 spans 12 amino acids. Germline CDR1 reads MNHNS; CDR2 reads SASEGT.

The rearrangement joins TRBV5-8 to TRBJ2-2; TRBD1 might be the D (6 bases). Germline lookup yields CDR1 SGHTS and CDR2 YDEGEE. CDR3 length: 14 residues. Trimming cost V 4 bases and J 5 bases, with 12 bases left between them. The chain's CDR3 is CASSGNRVTGELFF. Written as DNA, the CDR3 is TGTGCCAGCAGCGGAAACAGGGTAACCGGGGAGCTGTTTTTT.

The chain employs TRBV19 and TRBJ2-3, with TRBD2 matching over 10 bases. CDR1 and CDR2 from the germline V gene are LNHDA and SQIVND (reference sequence). With V trimmed by 3 bases and J by 6 bases, 9 bases remained unmatched. The CDR3 runs to 16 residues. CDR3 nucleotide sequence: TGTGCCAGTAGTATTCCCAGCGGGGGGGCTTGGGATACGCAGTATTTT. Protein: CASSIPSGGAWDTQYF.

This sequence joins TRBV10-3 and TRBJ2-7; TRBD1 matches at 9 bases. The J segment lost 5 bases and the V segment lost 6 bases, leaving 14 bases of the junction unmatched. Looked up from germline, CDR1 is ENHRY and CDR2 is SYGVKD. The CDR3 has 16 residues. In DNA form, the CDR3 reads TGTGCCATCAGAAGACAGGGGGAGGGGAGGGGGGACGAGCAGTACTTC. Translating it yields CAIRRQGEGRGDEQYF.

The J gene is TRBJ2-1, the V gene TRBV5-8; TRBD1 matches 7 bases. Germline CDR1 and CDR2: SGHTS and YDEGEE. This CDR3 has 12 amino acids. J was trimmed by 6 bases and V by 4 bases; bases with no gene match: 1. CDR3 nucleotide sequence: TGTGCCAGCAGCGGGACAGTCAATGAGCAGTTCTTC. This codes for CASSGTVNEQFF.

This chain uses TRBV5-1 with TRBJ2-7; TRBD2 aligns across 13 bases. The ends lost 4 bases at V and 2 bases at J; junction bases unmatched: 9. The length of the CDR3 is 17 residues. CDR1 and CDR2 (germline): SGHRS, YFSETQ. CDR3 nucleotide sequence: TGCGCCAGCAGCCTGAGAGGGACTAGCGGGGTCACCTACGAGCAGTACTTC. It encodes CASSLRGTSGVTYEQYF.

CDR3 in DNA: TGTGCCAGCAGCTTCCACTCAATTGAGACCCAGTACTTC. Its translation: CASSFHSIETQYF. The J gene is TRBJ2-5, the V gene TRBV5-6; D uncertain. The CDR3 covers 13 residues. Deletions cut 2 bases from V and 5 bases from J, with 10 bases between. The germline V gene has CDR1 SGHDT and CDR2 YYEEEE.

This clone has just one count. The CDR3 protein is CASKTGGGNEQFF. CDR3 coding DNA: TGTGCCAGCAAGACAGGGGGCGGCAATGAGCAGTTCTTC. The chain joins TRBV27 to TRBJ2-1, with 10 bases that match TRBD1. The CDR3 spans 13 residues. The ends lost 7 bases at V and 6 bases at J; junction bases unmatched: 3. Germline loops: CDR1 MNHEY, CDR2 SMNVEV (reference sequence).

The V call is TRBV30, the J call TRBJ2-6, with D maybe TRBD1 (5 bases). Germline loops: CDR1 GTSNPN, CDR2 SVGIG (reference sequence). The CDR3 totals 15 residues. The V end lost 7 bases, the J end lost 4 bases, and 17 bases lay between the germline ends. CDR3 coding DNA: TGTGCCTACACCCCCAGGGCACCCGGGGCCAACGTCCTGACTTTC. Its protein is CAYTPRAPGANVLTF.

The chain couples TRBV6-4 to TRBJ1-2; 8 bases are a match to TRBD1. This CDR3 has 13 amino acids. Germline lookup yields CDR1 MRHNA and CDR2 SNTAGT. The CDR3 region is CATRATGAGGYTF. For the CDR3, the DNA is TGTGCTACGCGGGCGACAGGGGCTGGTGGCTACACCTTC.

The J gene is TRBJ1-6, the V gene TRBV6-5; D possibly corresponds to TRBD1 (5 bases). Germline V gene data show CDR1 as MNHEY and CDR2 as SVGAGI. Trimming cost V 8 bases and J 10 bases, with 15 bases left between them. This CDR3 has 13 residues. The CDR3 sequence: CASYQGGGSPLHF. As DNA, the CDR3 is TGTGCCAGCTACCAGGGCGGGGGGTCACCCCTCCACTTT.

This rearrangement joins TRBV5-4 to TRBJ2-3; D might be TRBD2 (6 bases). V lost 0 bases to trimming and J lost 4 bases, with 15 bases between them. There are 16 residues in the CDR3. The germline CDR1 and CDR2 sequences are SGHNT and YYREEE (reference sequence). The CDR3 reads CASSLGRKASADTQYF. The CDR3 nucleotides read TGTGCCAGCAGCTTGGGTCGCAAAGCTAGCGCAGATACGCAGTATTTT.

The chain has TRBV7-8 and TRBJ2-7; possibly TRBD1 for D (5 bases). This CDR3 has 16 amino acids. Trimming removed 0 bases from V and 5 bases from J, with 17 bases in between. Germline values: CDR1 SGHVS, CDR2 FQNEAQ. This chain's CDR3 is CASSLARFSRGHEQYF. The CDR3, as DNA: TGTGCCAGCAGCTTAGCGCGTTTTTCAAGGGGCCACGAGCAGTACTTC.

CDR3 protein: CASSAGQRNQPQHF. In nucleotides, the CDR3 is TGTGCCAGCAGTGCTGGACAGAGAAATCAGCCCCAGCATTTT. V is TRBV2 and J is TRBJ1-5, with TRBD1 as a possible D gene (6 bases). The CDR3 runs to 14 residues. Germline assignment: CDR1 SNHLY and CDR2 FYNNEI. Trimming removed 4 bases from V and 4 bases from J, with 11 bases in between.

The chain has TRBV5-1 and TRBJ2-5, with 10 nucleotides matching TRBD2. The CDR3 totals 17 residues. Trimming at V came to 0 bases and at J to 5 bases, leaving 10 bases not matched to a gene. Germline-derived CDR1 and CDR2 are SGHRS and YFSETQ. CDR3: CASSLVAQRGGWETQYF. The CDR3 nucleotides are TGCGCCAGCAGCTTGGTCGCCCAGCGGGGGGGTTGGGAGACCCAGTACTTC.

This chain links TRBV5-1 with TRBJ2-7, with a possible D match to TRBD1 (5 bases). Germline-derived CDR1 and CDR2 are SGHRS and YFSETQ. The CDR3 loop spans 14 amino acids. V dropped 0 bases and J dropped 2 bases, with 9 bases sitting between them. DNA of the CDR3: TGCGCCAGCAGCTTGGACAGGTTGGCCTACGAGCAGTACTTC. Its protein is CASSLDRLAYEQYF. The full variable domain, completed using reference TRBV5-1 and TRBJ2-7, is KAGVTQTPRYLIKTRGQQVTLSCSPISGHRSVSWYQQTPGQGLQFLFEYFSETQRNKGNFPGRFSGRQFSNSRSEMNVSTLELGDSALYLCASSLDRLAYEQYFGPGTRLTVT.